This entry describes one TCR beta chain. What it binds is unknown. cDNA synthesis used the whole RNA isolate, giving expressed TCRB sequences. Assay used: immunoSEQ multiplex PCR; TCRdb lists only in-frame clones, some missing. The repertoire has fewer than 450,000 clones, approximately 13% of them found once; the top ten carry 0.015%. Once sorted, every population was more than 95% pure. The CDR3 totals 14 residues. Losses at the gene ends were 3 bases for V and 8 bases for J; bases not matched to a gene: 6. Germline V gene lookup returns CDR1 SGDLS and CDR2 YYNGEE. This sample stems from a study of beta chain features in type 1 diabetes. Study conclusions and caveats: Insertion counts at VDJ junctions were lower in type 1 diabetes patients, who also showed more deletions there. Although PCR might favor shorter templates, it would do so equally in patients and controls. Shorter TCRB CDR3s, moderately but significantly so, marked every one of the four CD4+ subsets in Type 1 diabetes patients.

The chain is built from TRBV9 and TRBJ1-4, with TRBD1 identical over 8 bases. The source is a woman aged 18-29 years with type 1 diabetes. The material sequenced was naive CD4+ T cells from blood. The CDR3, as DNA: TGTGCCAGCAGCGGACAGACAGGGGCCGAAAAACTGTTTTTT. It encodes CASSGQTGAEKLFF.